Listed below are T cell receptor beta chains from one sample, sequenced in a study of CD8+ T cells in alopecia areata. Data came from immunoSEQ multiplex PCR; TCRdb stores just in-frame clones and leaves some out. The table includes around 300,000 clones, 60% detected once. Specimen: CD4+ T cells sorted from blood, collected around week 52, from a patient treated with tofacitinib. These receptors were collected from a human donor with alopecia areata. CDR3s include the opening cysteine and the closing phenylalanine or tryptophan. D genes are given only for firm matches. Size is omitted from some rows. Given values are once, few, many or a class for expanded clones.

j_call v_call clone_size d_call cdr3_nt cdr3_aa
TRBJ2-2 TRBV25-1 few TRBD1 TGTGCCAGCAGTGGGCGCACAGGGGTCACCGGGGAGCTGTTTTTT CASSGRTGVTGELFF
TRBJ1-5 TRBV15 few TRBD1 TGTGCCACCAGCAGAGCCGGACAGGGAGACAATCAGCCCCAGCATTTT CATSRAGQGDNQPQHF
TRBJ2-7 TRBV25-1 NA TRBD1 TGTGCCAGCAGTTTTGCAGGGGGCTACGAGCAGTACTTC CASSFAGGYEQYF
TRBJ1-2 TRBV7-8 NA NA TGTGCCAGCAGCATAGGGGGTGCTGGTGGCTACACCTTC CASSIGGAGGYTF
TRBJ2-5 TRBV27 NA NA TGTGCCAGCAGTGGAGGTCGTGGATTGGAGACCCAGTACTTC CASSGGRGLETQYF
TRBJ2-5 TRBV6-6 once NA TGTGCCAGCAGTTACTCGGGTGGGGTTTGGAGGCAGACCCAGTACTTC CASSYSGGVWRQTQYF
TRBJ2-7 TRBV7-8 few NA TGTGCCAGCAGCTCTTACAGGGAATCCTACGAGCAGTACTTC CASSSYRESYEQYF
TRBJ2-7 TRBV6-5 NA NA TGTGCCAGCAGACAGGGTCCTTCGCACTCCTACGAGCAGTACTTC CASRQGPSHSYEQYF
TRBJ1-5 TRBV19 few NA TGTGCCAGTAGTCAAGGAGACCCCGGAGGTCAGCCCCAGCATTTT CASSQGDPGGQPQHF
TRBJ2-7 TRBV6-5 NA NA TGTGCCAGCAGCTTTAGAGGGCAGGGACTCAACGAGCAGTACTTC CASSFRGQGLNEQYF
TRBJ2-3 TRBV18 NA NA TGTGCCAGCTCACCGCGAACGGCGACTAGCACAGATACGCAGTATTTT CASSPRTATSTDTQYF
TRBJ2-1 TRBV6-1 NA TRBD2 TGTGCCAGCAGCCTCGAGGTAGCGGGGGTTGTTGAGCAGTTCTTC CASSLEVAGVVEQFF
TRBJ2-2 TRBV5-6 NA NA TGTGCCAGCAGCGAGAGACAGACCTTCTTCCACGGGGAGCTGTTTTTT CASSERQTFFHGELFF
TRBJ1-4 TRBV4-1 NA NA TGCGCCAGCAAACAAGGTTGGCAGCTTAATGAAAAACTGTTTTTT CASKQGWQLNEKLFF
TRBJ2-7 TRBV9 NA NA TGTGCCAGCAGCTCGAACGGCATTGAGCAGTACTTC CASSSNGIEQYF
TRBJ2-2 TRBV11-2 NA NA TGTGCCAGCAGCCTAAAAGTCAGCAACGGGGAGCTGTTTTTT CASSLKVSNGELFF
TRBJ2-5 TRBV29-1 NA TRBD1 TGCAGCGGAGGCCGGGACAGTAAAGAGACCCAGTACTTC CSGGRDSKETQYF
TRBJ2-7 TRBV6-5 NA NA TGTGCCAGCAGTTCGACAGGTGCCTACGAGCAGTACTTC CASSSTGAYEQYF
TRBJ2-7 TRBV2 few TRBD2 TGTGCCAGCAATAGCGGGGTTAGCTCCTACGAGCAGTACTTC CASNSGVSSYEQYF
TRBJ1-1 TRBV15 NA TRBD1 TGTGCCACCAGCGTTAGACAGGGGAACACTGAAGCTTTCTTT CATSVRQGNTEAFF
TRBJ2-7 TRBV5-4 NA NA TGTGCCAGCAGAAGGGACACTCAAGGGCACGAGCAGTACTTC CASRRDTQGHEQYF
TRBJ1-1 TRBV5-6 NA NA TGTGCCAGCAGCATCGATGGTAGGGGCTTCTTT CASSIDGRGFF
TRBJ1-1 TRBV19 few NA TGTGCCAGTAATGGCAGGGCCACTGAAGCTTTCTTT CASNGRATEAFF
TRBJ1-6 TRBV6-5 NA TRBD1 TGTGCCAGCAGTTACTCAACAGGGGGGAAGAGAACACCCCTCCACTTT CASSYSTGGKRTPLHF
TRBJ2-6 TRBV6-6 NA NA TGTGCCAGCTCAAACGCTCTTCGCGGGGCCAACGTCCTGACTTTC CASSNALRGANVLTF
TRBJ2-6 TRBV5-4 NA NA TGTGCCAGCAGGCAACACAAAGACTCTGGGGCCAACGTCCTGACTTTC CASRQHKDSGANVLTF
TRBJ1-2 TRBV2 few TRBD1 TGTGCCAGCAGCGCCGCTACCCGAAGACAGGGGCGAGGCTACACCTTC CASSAATRRQGRGYTF